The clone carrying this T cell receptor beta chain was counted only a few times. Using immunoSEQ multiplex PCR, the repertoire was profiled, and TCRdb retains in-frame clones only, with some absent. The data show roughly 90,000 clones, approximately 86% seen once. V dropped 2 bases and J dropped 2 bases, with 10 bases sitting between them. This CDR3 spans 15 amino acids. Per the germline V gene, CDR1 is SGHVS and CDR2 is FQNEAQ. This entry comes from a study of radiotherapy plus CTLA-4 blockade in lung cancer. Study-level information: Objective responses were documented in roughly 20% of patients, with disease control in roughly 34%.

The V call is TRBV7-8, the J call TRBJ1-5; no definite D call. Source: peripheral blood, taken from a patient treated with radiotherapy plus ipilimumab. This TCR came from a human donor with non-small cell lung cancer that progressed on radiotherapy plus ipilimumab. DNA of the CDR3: TGTGCCAGCAGCTTAATGCAACCGGGCAATCAGCCCCAGCATTTT. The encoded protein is CASSLMQPGNQPQHF. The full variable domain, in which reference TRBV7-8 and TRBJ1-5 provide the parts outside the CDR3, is GAGVSQSPRYKVAKRGQDVALRCDPISGHVSLFWYQQALGQGPEFLTYFQNEAQLDKSGLPSDRFFAERPEGSVSTLKIQRTQQEDSAVYLCASSLMQPGNQPQHFGDGTRLSIL.